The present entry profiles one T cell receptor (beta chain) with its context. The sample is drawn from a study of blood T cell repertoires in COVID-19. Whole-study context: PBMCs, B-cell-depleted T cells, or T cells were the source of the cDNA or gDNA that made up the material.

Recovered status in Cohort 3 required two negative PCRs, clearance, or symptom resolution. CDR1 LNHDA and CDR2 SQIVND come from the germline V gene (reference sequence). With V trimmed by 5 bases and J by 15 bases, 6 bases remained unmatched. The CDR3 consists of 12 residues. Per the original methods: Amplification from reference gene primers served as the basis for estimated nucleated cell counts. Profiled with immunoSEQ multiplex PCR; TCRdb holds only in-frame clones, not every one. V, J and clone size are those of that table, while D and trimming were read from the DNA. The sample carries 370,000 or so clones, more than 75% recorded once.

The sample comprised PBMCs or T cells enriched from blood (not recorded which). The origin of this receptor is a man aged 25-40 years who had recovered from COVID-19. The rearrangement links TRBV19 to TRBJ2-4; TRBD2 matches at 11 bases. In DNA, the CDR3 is TGTGCCAGTAGTGTCGGACTAGCGGGCCCGTACTTC. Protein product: CASSVGLAGPYF.